These 5 T cell receptor beta chains were all obtained from the same sample, sequenced in a study of blood T cell repertoires in COVID-19. The table came from immunoSEQ multiplex PCR; TCRdb's copy has only in-frame clones and leaves some out. The table shows 200,000 to 250,000 clones, with around 90% occurring only once. Sample: PBMCs or T cells enriched from blood (not recorded which). The receptor source for this set is a man aged 25 to 40 who had recovered from COVID-19.

This chain connects TRBV4-2 to TRBJ1-3, with D unresolved. Germline CDR1 reads LGHNA; CDR2 reads YNFKEQ. The V gene lost 1 base and the J gene lost 0 bases, with 10 bases spanning the gap. This CDR3 is 16 amino acids long. Here the CDR3 reads CASSQAGAASGNTIYF. CDR3 nucleotide sequence: TGTGCCAGCAGCCAAGCTGGAGCAGCCTCTGGAAACACCATATATTTT.

This sequence joins TRBV19 and TRBJ2-5; TRBD2 agrees at 12 bases. The CDR3 has 15 amino acids. Trimming took 6 bases from V and 3 from J; bases not matched to a gene: 5. Germline V lookup: CDR1 LNHDA, CDR2 SQIVND (reference sequence). The CDR3 reads CASSWTSGVKETQYF. CDR3 bases: TGTGCCAGTAGCTGGACTAGCGGGGTGAAAGAGACCCAGTACTTC.

The sample holds one count of this clone. The chain is built from TRBV11-2 and TRBJ1-4; 7 bases agree with TRBD1. CDR1 is SGHAT, CDR2 FQNNGV, per germline. V lost 5 bases, J lost 8 bases, and 8 bases stayed unmatched. The CDR3 has 14 amino acids. The CDR3 sequence is CASSQQGFGEKLFF. CDR3 DNA sequence: TGTGCCAGCAGCCAACAGGGGTTTGGGGAAAAACTGTTTTTT.

The chain joins TRBV7-8 to TRBJ2-7; tentatively, D is TRBD2 (5 bases). Germline loops: CDR1 SGHVS, CDR2 FQNEAQ. The CDR3 is made up of 13 amino acids. Trimming took off 0 bases at V and 4 bases at J, with 7 bases between the two ends. The CDR3 sequence: CASSLAREYEQYF. The CDR3 DNA reads TGTGCCAGCAGCTTAGCGAGGGAGTACGAGCAGTACTTC.

V usage is TRBV6-5 and J usage is TRBJ1-1; D remains unclear. The V and J ends lost 0 bases and 2 bases respectively, with 7 bases between them. The CDR3 totals 14 residues. CDR1 MNHEY and CDR2 SVGAGI come from the germline V gene. The CDR3 loop reads CASSYSAINTEAFF. Written as DNA, the CDR3 is TGTGCCAGCAGTTACTCGGCAATAAACACTGAAGCTTTCTTT.